This TCR beta chain was captured in a study of technical replicates of blood from a few donors. Sequenced by immunoSEQ multiplex PCR; TCRdb stores in-frame clones only, minus some. The sample holds 91,000 or so clones, around 95% seen once. Germline V gene lookup returns CDR1 MNHEY and CDR2 SVGAGI. Losses at the gene ends were 6 bases for V and 6 bases for J; bases not matched to a gene: 14. CDR3 size: 15 residues. The origin of this receptor is a human donor in good health. The genes are TRBV6-5 and TRBJ2-7; 7 bases are shared with TRBD1. Specimen: T cells isolated from PBMCs. CDR3 sequence: CASSLEATGSGEQYF. The CDR3 region has the DNA TGTGCCAGCAGCCTCGAGGCGACAGGGTCAGGCGAGCAGTACTTC.